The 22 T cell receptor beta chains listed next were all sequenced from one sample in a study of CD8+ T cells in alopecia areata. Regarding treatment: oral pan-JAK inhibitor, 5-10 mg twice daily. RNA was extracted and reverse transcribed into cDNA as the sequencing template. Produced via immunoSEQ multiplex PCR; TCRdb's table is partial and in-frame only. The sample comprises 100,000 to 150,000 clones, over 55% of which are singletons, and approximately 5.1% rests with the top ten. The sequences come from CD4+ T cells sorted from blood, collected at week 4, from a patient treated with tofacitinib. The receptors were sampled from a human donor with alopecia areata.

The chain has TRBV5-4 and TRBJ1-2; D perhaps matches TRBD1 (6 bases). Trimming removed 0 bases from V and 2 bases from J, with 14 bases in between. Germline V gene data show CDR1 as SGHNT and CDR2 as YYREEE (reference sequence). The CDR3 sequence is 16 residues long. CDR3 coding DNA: TGTGCCAGCAGCTTGGCCGGGGGGACACTAAACTATGGCTACACCTTC. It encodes CASSLAGGTLNYGYTF. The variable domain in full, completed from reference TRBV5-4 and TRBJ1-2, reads ETGVTQSPTHLIKTRGQQVTLRCSSQSGHNTVSWYQQALGQGPQFIFQYYREEENGRGNFPPRFSGLQFPNYSSELNVNALELDDSALYLCASSLAGGTLNYGYTFGSGTRLTVV.

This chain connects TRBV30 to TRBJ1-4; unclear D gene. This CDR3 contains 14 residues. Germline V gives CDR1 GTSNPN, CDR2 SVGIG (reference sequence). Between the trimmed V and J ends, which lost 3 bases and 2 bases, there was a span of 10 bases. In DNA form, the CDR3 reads TGTGCCTGGAGAGGTTTTGGGACTAATGAAAAACTGTTTTTT. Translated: CAWRGFGTNEKLFF.

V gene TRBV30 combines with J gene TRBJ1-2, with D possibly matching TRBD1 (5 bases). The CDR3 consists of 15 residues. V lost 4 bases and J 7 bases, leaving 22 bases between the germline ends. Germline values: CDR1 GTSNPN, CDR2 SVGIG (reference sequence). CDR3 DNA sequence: TGTGCCTGGACACTTACCCCAGACAGTCGCGGTGGCTACACCTTC. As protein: CAWTLTPDSRGGYTF. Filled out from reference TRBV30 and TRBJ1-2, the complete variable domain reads SQTIHQWPATLVQPVGSPLSLECTVEGTSNPNLYWYRQAAGRGLQLLFYSVGIGQISSEVPQNLSASRPQDRQFILSSKKLLLSDSGFYLCAWTLTPDSRGGYTFGSGTRLTVV.

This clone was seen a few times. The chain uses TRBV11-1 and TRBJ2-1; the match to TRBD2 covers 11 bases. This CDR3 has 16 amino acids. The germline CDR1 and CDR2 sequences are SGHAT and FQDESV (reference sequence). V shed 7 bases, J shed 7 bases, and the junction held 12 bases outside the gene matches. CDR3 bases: TGTGCCAGCAAAACGCGACTAGCGGGACAGCGGAATGAGCAGTTCTTC. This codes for CASKTRLAGQRNEQFF.

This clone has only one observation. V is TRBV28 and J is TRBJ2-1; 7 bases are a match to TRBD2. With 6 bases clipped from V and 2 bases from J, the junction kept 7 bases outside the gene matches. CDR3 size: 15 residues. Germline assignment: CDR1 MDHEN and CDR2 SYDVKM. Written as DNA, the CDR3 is TGTGCCAGCAGCTACGGGACTAATACCTACAATGAGCAGTTCTTC. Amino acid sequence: CASSYGTNTYNEQFF.

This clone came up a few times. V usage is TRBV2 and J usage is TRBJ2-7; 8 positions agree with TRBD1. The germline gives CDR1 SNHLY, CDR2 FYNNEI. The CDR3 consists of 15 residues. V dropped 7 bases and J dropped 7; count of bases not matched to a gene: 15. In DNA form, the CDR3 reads TGTGCCAGCACCCCCCGGACAGGGCCGGCGGATGAGCAGTACTTC. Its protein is CASTPRTGPADEQYF. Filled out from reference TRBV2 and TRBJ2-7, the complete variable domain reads EPEVTQTPSHQVTQMGQEVILRCVPISNHLYFYWYRQILGQKVEFLVSFYNNEISEKSEIFDDQFSVERPDGSNFTLKIRSTKLEDSAMYFCASTPRTGPADEQYFGPGTRLTVT.

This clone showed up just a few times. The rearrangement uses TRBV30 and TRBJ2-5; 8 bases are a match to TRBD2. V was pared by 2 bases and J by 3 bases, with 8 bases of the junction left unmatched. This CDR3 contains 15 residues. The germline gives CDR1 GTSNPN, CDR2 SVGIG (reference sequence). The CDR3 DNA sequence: TGTGCCTGGAGTTACAGCGGGAGTCGGGAAGAGACCCAGTACTTC. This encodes CAWSYSGSREETQYF.

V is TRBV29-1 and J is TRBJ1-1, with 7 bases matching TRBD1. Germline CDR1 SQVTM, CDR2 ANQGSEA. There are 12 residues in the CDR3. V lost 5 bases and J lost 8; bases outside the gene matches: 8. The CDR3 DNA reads TGCAGCGTTACTCACAGGGGAACCGAAGCTTTCTTT. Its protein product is CSVTHRGTEAFF.

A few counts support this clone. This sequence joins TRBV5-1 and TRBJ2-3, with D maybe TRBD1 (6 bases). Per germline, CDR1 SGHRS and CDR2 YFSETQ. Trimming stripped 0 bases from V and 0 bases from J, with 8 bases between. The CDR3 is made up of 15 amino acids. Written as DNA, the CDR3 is TGCGCCAGCAGCTTGGCAGGGGACAGCACAGATACGCAGTATTTT. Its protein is CASSLAGDSTDTQYF.

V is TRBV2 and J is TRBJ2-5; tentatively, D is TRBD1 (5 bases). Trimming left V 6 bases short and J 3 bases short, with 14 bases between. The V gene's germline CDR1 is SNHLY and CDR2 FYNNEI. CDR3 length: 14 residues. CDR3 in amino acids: CASRHGRAEETQYF. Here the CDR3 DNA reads TGTGCCAGCAGGCATGGCAGGGCCGAAGAGACCCAGTACTTC.

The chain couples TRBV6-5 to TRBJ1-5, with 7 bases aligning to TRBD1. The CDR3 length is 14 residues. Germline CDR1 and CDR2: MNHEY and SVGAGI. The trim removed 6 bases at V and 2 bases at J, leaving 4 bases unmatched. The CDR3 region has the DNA TGTGCCAGCAGCTCCAGGGGGGGCAATCAGCCCCAGCATTTT. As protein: CASSSRGGNQPQHF.

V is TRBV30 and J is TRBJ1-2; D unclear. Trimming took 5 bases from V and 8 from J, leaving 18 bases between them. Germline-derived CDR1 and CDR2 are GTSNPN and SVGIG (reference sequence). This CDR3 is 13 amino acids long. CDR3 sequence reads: CAWRRPGVRGYTF. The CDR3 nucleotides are TGTGCCTGGCGCCGGCCGGGAGTTCGGGGCTACACCTTC.

The CDR3 spells CASSGQGSRGEKLFF. The CDR3 DNA sequence: TGTGCCAGCAGCGGACAGGGCAGTCGAGGTGAAAAACTGTTTTTT. The chain has TRBV9 and TRBJ1-4, with TRBD1 matching over 7 bases. Trimming cost V 3 bases and J 7 bases; bases outside gene matches: 9. The CDR3 has 15 amino acids. Germline loops: CDR1 SGDLS, CDR2 YYNGEE.

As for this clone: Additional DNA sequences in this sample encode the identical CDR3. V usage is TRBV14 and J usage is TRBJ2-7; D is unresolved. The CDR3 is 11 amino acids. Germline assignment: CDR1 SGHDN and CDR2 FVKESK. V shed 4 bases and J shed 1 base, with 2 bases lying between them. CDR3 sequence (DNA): TGTGCCAGCAGCCGTTCCTACGAGCAGTACTTC. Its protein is CASSRSYEQYF.

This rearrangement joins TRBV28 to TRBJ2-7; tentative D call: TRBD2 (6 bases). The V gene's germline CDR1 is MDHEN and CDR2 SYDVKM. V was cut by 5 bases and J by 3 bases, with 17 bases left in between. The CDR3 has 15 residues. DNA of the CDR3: TGTGCCAGCAGTCGGGACTCGTGGTATAGCTACGAGCAGTACTTC. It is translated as CASSRDSWYSYEQYF. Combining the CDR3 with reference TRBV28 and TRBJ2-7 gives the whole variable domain DVKVTQSSRYLVKRTGEKVFLECVQDMDHENMFWYRQDPGLGLRLIYFSYDVKMKEKGDIPEGYSVSREKKERFSLILESASTNQTSMYLCASSRDSWYSYEQYFGPGTRLTVT.

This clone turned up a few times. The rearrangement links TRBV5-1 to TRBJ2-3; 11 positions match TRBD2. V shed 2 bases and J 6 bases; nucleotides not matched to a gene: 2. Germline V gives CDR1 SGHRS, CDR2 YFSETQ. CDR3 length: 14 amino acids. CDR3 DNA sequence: TGCGCCAGCAGCTTAGGGACTAGCGGCGATACGCAGTATTTT. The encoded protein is CASSLGTSGDTQYF.

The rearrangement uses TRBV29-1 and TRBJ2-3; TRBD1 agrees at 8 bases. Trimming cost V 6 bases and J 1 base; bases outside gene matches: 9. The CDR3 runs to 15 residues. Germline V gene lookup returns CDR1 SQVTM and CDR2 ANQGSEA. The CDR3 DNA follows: TGCAGCGTCGTATACTCGGGACAGGGCACAGATACGCAGTATTTT. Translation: CSVVYSGQGTDTQYF.

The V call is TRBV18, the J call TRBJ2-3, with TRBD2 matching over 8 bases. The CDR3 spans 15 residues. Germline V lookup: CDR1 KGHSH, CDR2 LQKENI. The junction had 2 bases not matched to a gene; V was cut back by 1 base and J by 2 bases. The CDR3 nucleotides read TGTGCCAGCTCACCACAGCGGGAGATCACAGATACGCAGTATTTT. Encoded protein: CASSPQREITDTQYF.

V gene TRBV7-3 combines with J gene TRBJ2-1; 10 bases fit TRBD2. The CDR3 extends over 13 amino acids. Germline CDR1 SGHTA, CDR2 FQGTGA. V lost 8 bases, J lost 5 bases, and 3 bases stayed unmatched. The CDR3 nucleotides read TGTGCCAGCTCTAGCGGGGGTAACAATGAGCAGTTCTTC. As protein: CASSSGGNNEQFF.

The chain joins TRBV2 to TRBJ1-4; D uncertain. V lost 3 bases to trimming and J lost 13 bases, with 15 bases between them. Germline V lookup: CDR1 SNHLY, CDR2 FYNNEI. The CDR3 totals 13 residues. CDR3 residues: CASSDTGRWSLFF. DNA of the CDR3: TGTGCCAGCAGTGATACGGGCAGGTGGTCACTGTTTTTT. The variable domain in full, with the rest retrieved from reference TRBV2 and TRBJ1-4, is EPEVTQTPSHQVTQMGQEVILRCVPISNHLYFYWYRQILGQKVEFLVSFYNNEISEKSEIFDDQFSVERPDGSNFTLKIRSTKLEDSAMYFCASSDTGRWSLFFGSGTQLSVL.

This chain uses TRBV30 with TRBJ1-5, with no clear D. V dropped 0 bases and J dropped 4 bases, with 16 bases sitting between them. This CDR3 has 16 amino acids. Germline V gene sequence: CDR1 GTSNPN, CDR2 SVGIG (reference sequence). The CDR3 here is CAWSVPSVGGNQPQHF. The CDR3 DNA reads TGTGCCTGGAGTGTACCCTCCGTCGGAGGAAATCAGCCCCAGCATTTT.

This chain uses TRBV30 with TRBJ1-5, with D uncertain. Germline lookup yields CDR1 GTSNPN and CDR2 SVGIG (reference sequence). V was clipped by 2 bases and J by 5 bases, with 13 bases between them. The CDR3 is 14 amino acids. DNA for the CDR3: TGTGCCTGGAGTATTGGTGGGAGTTATCAGCCCCAGCATTTT. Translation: CAWSIGGSYQPQHF.